This TCR beta chain was recorded in a study of T-cell reconstitution after alpha-beta-depleted transplantation in children. The sample holds many counts of this clonotype. For TCRbeta, the library was prepared with unique molecular identifiers. One entry per CDR3 protein, called by TCRdb with MiXCR from the PCR reads. The sample shows approximately 98,000 distinct CDR3 sequences, approximately 6.9% of them seen only once. This specimen was PBMCs, mostly from graft donor cells, taken 360 days after TCRalphabeta/CD19-depleted stem cell transplant. This TCR was recovered from a male patient aged 2 to 10 who had a stem cell transplant for acute lymphoblastic leukemia, so the T cells may come from the graft donor.

In nucleotides, the CDR3 is TGTGCCAGCAGCCAAGACCAGGTAGGGACTAACACTGAAGCTTTCTTT. This sequence encodes CASSQDQVGTNTEAFF. The chain joins TRBV4-2 to TRBJ1-1; TRBD1 might be the D (5 bases). This CDR3 spans 16 amino acids. V lost 0 bases and J 2 bases, leaving 13 bases between the germline ends. CDR1 and CDR2 from the germline V gene are LGHNA and YNFKEQ.